Below are 17 T cell receptor beta chains sequenced from a single sample in a study of T cells in Graves' hyperthyroidism and ophthalmopathy. RNA transcripts provided the source from which TCR beta CDR3 regions were amplified. The primer set for the first-round RT-PCR of the TCR CDR3 was HTBI. TCRdb processed the multiplex PCR reads anew with MiXCR; each CDR3 protein has one entry. The sample gives approximately 560,000 distinct CDR3 sequences, 15% to 18% of which show up once; under 8% is in the top ten. The specimen sequenced was blood. These receptors came from a woman aged 30 to 39 with Graves' hyperthyroidism.

This clonotype was counted only a few times. This chain links TRBV3-1 with TRBJ2-7; D ambiguous. The CDR3 sequence is 14 residues long. Germline CDR1 LGHDT, CDR2 YNNKEL (reference sequence). V was cut by 1 base and J by 3 bases, with 10 bases left in between. The CDR3 sequence is CASSQAIEIYEQYF. In DNA, the CDR3 is TGTGCCAGCAGCCAAGCGATAGAAATCTACGAGCAGTACTTC.

This clonotype was recorded a few times. This rearrangement joins TRBV6-1 to TRBJ2-1, with D unresolved. The CDR3 is 15 residues long. CDR1 and CDR2 (germline): MNHNS, SASEGT. Trimming pared 1 base from V and 0 bases from J, leaving 7 bases between. CDR3 bases: TGTGCCAGCAGTGAAGTTGCTAGCTCCTACAATGAGCAGTTCTTC. It specifies CASSEVASSYNEQFF.

This clonotype has ten or more counts. The V gene is TRBV12-3 or TRBV12-4, the J gene TRBJ2-7, with 14 bases matching TRBD2. With V trimmed by 6 bases and J by 5 bases, 6 bases remained unmatched. This CDR3 has 15 amino acids. CDR3: CASSPGLAGDDEQYF. CDR3 DNA: TGTGCCAGCAGCCCGGGACTAGCGGGAGACGACGAGCAGTACTTC.

This clonotype was recorded at least ten times. This chain joins TRBV5-1 and TRBJ2-1, with TRBD2 as a possible D gene (6 bases). Germline V lookup: CDR1 SGHRS, CDR2 YFSETQ. This CDR3 region has 15 residues. V lost 4 bases to trimming and J lost 3 bases, with 14 bases between them. The CDR3 DNA follows: TGCGCCAGCAGCGCGGAGGGGACCAGCTACAATGAGCAGTTCTTC. This codes for CASSAEGTSYNEQFF.

The table lists this clonotype with a few counts. The V gene is TRBV6-1, the J gene TRBJ2-3; 7 positions agree with TRBD2. The ends lost 5 bases at V and 1 base at J; junction bases unmatched: 9. The germline CDR1 and CDR2 sequences are MNHNS and SASEGT. This CDR3 region has 16 residues. The CDR3 loop is CASSSLTSARTDTQYF. Here the CDR3 DNA reads TGTGCCAGCAGTTCTCTCACTAGCGCCCGCACAGATACGCAGTATTTT.

On this clonotype: In this CDR3 the conserved last residue, phenylalanine or tryptophan, is missing, so a read error is likely. The chain joins TRBV13 to TRBJ2-7, with no clear D. Trimming cost V 1 base and J 2 bases, with 6 bases left between them. Per germline, CDR1 PRHDT and CDR2 FYEKMQ (reference sequence). The CDR3 contains 13 residues. Here the CDR3 reads CASSLAETYEQYS. The CDR3 nucleotides read TGTGCCAGCAGCTTAGCGGAGACCTACGAGCAGTACTCC.

This clonotype was detected many times. The chain joins TRBV7-8 to TRBJ1-2; D is possibly TRBD1 (6 bases). Trimming shortened V by 5 bases and J by 8 bases, and 15 bases separated the two germline ends. CDR3 length equals 13 residues. Germline CDR1 SGHVS, CDR2 FQNEAQ. CDR3 DNA sequence: TGTGCCAGCAGCACTCGGGACATGAGGGGCTACACCTTC. Amino acids: CASSTRDMRGYTF.

This clonotype was counted only a few times. The chain carries TRBV19 and TRBJ2-1; 7 bases match TRBD2. Germline V CDR1 and CDR2: LNHDA, SQIVND (reference sequence). The CDR3 is 15 amino acids. The junction had 10 bases not matched to a gene; V was cut back by 5 bases and J by 6 bases. The CDR3 nucleotides are TGTGCCAGTAGTCGAACCGGCTTAGCGGGCAATGAGCAGTTCTTC. Amino acids: CASSRTGLAGNEQFF.

The chain employs TRBV6-1 and TRBJ2-1; a possible D gene is TRBD2 (6 bases). Trimming stripped 2 bases from V and 8 bases from J, with 16 bases between. Germline V gene data show CDR1 as MNHNS and CDR2 as SASEGT. The CDR3 contains 15 residues. The CDR3 sequence: CASSEPGRYHDEQFF. In nucleotides, the CDR3 is TGTGCCAGCAGTGAACCCGGGAGATATCACGATGAGCAGTTCTTC.

The chain links TRBV7-9 to TRBJ1-5; the D is unclear. V dropped 1 base and J dropped 5 bases, with 6 bases sitting between them. CDR3 size: 13 residues. In germline, CDR1 is SEHNR, CDR2 FQNEAQ (reference sequence). The CDR3 coding sequence is TGTGCCAGCAGCTTAGACTCGGATCAGCCCCAGCATTTT. It translates to CASSLDSDQPQHF.

The chain links TRBV10-2 to TRBJ2-3; 9 positions match TRBD2. This CDR3 comprises 14 residues. Germline CDR1 and CDR2: WSHSY and SAAADI. After removal of 4 bases from V and 4 bases from J, the junction contained 3 bases not matched to a gene. Here the CDR3 DNA reads TGCGCCAGCAGTGTTAGCGGGAGATCAGATACGCAGTATTTT. Residues: CASSVSGRSDTQYF.

This clonotype was counted at least ten times. The chain uses TRBV20-1 and TRBJ2-1, with TRBD2 matching over 8 bases. The junction had 6 bases not matched to a gene; V was cut back by 2 bases and J by 3 bases. The CDR3 spans 15 residues. CDR1 DFQATT and CDR2 SNEGSKA come from the germline V gene (reference sequence). The CDR3 protein is CSARPTSGYYNEQFF. The CDR3 DNA is TGCAGTGCTAGACCCACTAGCGGCTACTACAATGAGCAGTTCTTC.

The table lists this clonotype with many counts. V is TRBV9 and J is TRBJ2-2; D is undetermined. This CDR3 comprises 14 residues. CDR1 and CDR2 from the germline V gene are SGDLS and YYNGEE. V dropped 1 base and J dropped 0 bases, with 4 bases sitting between them. The CDR3 bases are TGTGCCAGCAGCGTATTAACGAACACCGGGGAGCTGTTTTTT. It specifies CASSVLTNTGELFF.

This clonotype was seen a few times. CDR3 region: CSAQTGGYGYTF. CDR3 bases: TGCAGTGCTCAGACAGGGGGCTATGGCTACACCTTC. The V gene is TRBV20-1, the J gene TRBJ1-2, with 9 positions matching TRBD1. The CDR3 covers 12 residues. Trimming cost V 5 bases and J 4 bases; bases outside gene matches: 2. Per germline, CDR1 DFQATT and CDR2 SNEGSKA (reference sequence).

This clonotype turned up a few times. A much more abundant neighbour one base away suggests this may be a read error. The gene calls are TRBV2 and TRBJ1-1, with TRBD1 identical over 9 bases. V trimming: 4 bases; J trimming: 4 bases; junction bases outside the gene matches: 7. The V gene's germline CDR1 is SNHLY and CDR2 FYNNEI. The CDR3 extends over 15 amino acids. CDR3 region: CASSAHGTGSTEAFF. In DNA, the CDR3 is TGTGCCAGCAGTGCCCATGGGACAGGGAGCACTGAAGCTTTCTTT.

This clonotype turned up a few times. The chain is built from TRBV3-1 and TRBJ2-6, with TRBD1 matching 9 bases. Trimming took 3 bases from V and 3 from J; bases not matched to a gene: 9. The CDR3 has 18 amino acids. Germline V gene data show CDR1 as LGHDT and CDR2 as YNNKEL (reference sequence). The CDR3 protein is CASSHFGQGRSGANVLTF. The CDR3 DNA reads as TGTGCCAGCAGCCATTTTGGACAGGGGAGGAGTGGGGCCAACGTCCTGACTTTC.

In this sample, this clonotype turned up many times. The rearrangement links TRBV7-9 to TRBJ2-1; TRBD1 matches 7 bases. CDR1 and CDR2 from the germline V gene are SEHNR and FQNEAQ (reference sequence). V shed 1 base and J 7 bases; nucleotides not matched to a gene: 7. This CDR3 has 15 residues. The CDR3 DNA is TGTGCCAGCAGCTTAGTTAGGGGGCGCGGGAATGAGCAGTTCTTC. It is translated as CASSLVRGRGNEQFF.